Below are 24 T cell receptor beta chains sequenced from a single sample in a study of CD8+ T cells in alopecia areata. Extraction of RNA preceded its reverse transcription into cDNA, which served as the sequencing template. Method: immunoSEQ multiplex PCR; TCRdb's copy keeps in-frame clones and lacks some. This sample has around 190,000 clones; 56% occur once, and the top ten carry roughly 5.3%. Sequencing was carried out using CD8+ T cells sorted from blood. These receptors were obtained from a human donor in good health.

This clone was observed once. The CDR3 bases are TGTGCCAGCAGCTTAGGAATAGGGTATAGCAATCAGCCCCAGCATTTT. As protein: CASSLGIGYSNQPQHF. V is TRBV7-9 and J is TRBJ1-5; no clear D gene. The CDR3 has 16 amino acids. The germline V gene has CDR1 SEHNR and CDR2 FQNEAQ (reference sequence). V lost 1 base and J 0 bases, leaving 10 bases between the germline ends.

This rearrangement joins TRBV27 to TRBJ2-7; D remains ambiguous. The CDR3 contains 14 residues. Germline CDR1 reads MNHEY; CDR2 reads SMNVEV (reference sequence). Trimming stripped 0 bases from V and 1 base from J, with 7 bases between. The CDR3 nucleotides are TGTGCCAGCAGTTTATCACCGGAGTCCTACGAGCAGTACTTC. Amino acids: CASSLSPESYEQYF.

The V call is TRBV25-1, the J call TRBJ2-3, with no clear D. The CDR3 covers 18 residues. V dropped 6 bases and J dropped 2 bases, with 24 bases sitting between them. Germline assignment: CDR1 MGHDK and CDR2 SYGVNS. The CDR3 region is CASSNEDHTAMITDTQYF. CDR3 sequence (DNA): TGTGCCAGCAGCAACGAGGACCACACCGCGATGATCACAGATACGCAGTATTTT.

V is TRBV7-8 and J is TRBJ2-1, with 7 positions matching TRBD1. Germline assignment: CDR1 SGHVS and CDR2 FQNEAQ. There are 12 residues in the CDR3. The trim removed 5 bases at V and 10 bases at J, leaving 5 bases unmatched. The CDR3 sequence: CASSQSGGEQFF. Here the CDR3 DNA reads TGTGCCAGCAGCCAATCAGGGGGAGAGCAGTTCTTC.

Notes on this clone: The same CDR3 is also encoded by other DNA sequences in this sample. This chain uses TRBV29-1 with TRBJ2-7; TRBD2 is a possible D gene (5 bases). Germline CDR1 is SQVTM and CDR2 is ANQGSEA. Trimming cost V 2 bases and J 4 bases, with 9 bases left between them. This CDR3 spans 12 amino acids. This CDR3 is CSVELRDYEQYF. The CDR3 nucleotides read TGCAGCGTTGAATTGAGGGATTACGAGCAGTACTTC.

This rearrangement joins TRBV29-1 to TRBJ2-7; the match to TRBD2 covers 13 bases. The CDR3 spans 14 residues. Per the germline V gene, CDR1 is SQVTM and CDR2 is ANQGSEA. The V segment lost 1 base and the J segment 4 bases; nucleotides outside the gene matches: 1. CDR3 in amino acids: CSVEVLAGGYEQYF. CDR3 sequence (DNA): TGCAGCGTTGAAGTACTAGCGGGGGGGTACGAGCAGTACTTC.

This clone came up a few times. The rearrangement links TRBV13 to TRBJ2-3; 7 bases agree with TRBD2. There are 15 residues in the CDR3. J was trimmed by 1 base and V by 2 bases; bases with no gene match: 3. Germline values: CDR1 PRHDT, CDR2 FYEKMQ (reference sequence). The CDR3 DNA follows: TGTGCCAGCAGCTTAAGAGGGAGGGGCACAGATACGCAGTATTTT. Its protein product is CASSLRGRGTDTQYF. Full variable domain (outside the CDR3, taken from reference TRBV13 and TRBJ2-3): AAGVIQSPRHLIKEKRETATLKCYPIPRHDTVYWYQQGPGQDPQFLISFYEKMQSDKGSIPDRFSAQQFSDYHSELNMSSLELGDSALYFCASSLRGRGTDTQYFGPGTRLTVL.

The V call is TRBV6-6, the J call TRBJ1-6; D call uncertain. Trimming shortened V by 0 bases and J by 5 bases, and 5 bases separated the two germline ends. Germline CDR1 and CDR2: MNHNY and SVGAGI (reference sequence). This CDR3 has 14 amino acids. Written as DNA, the CDR3 is TGTGCCAGCAGTTACTCCAATGATAATTCACCCCTCCACTTT. This encodes CASSYSNDNSPLHF.

This clone was found a few times. The chain joins TRBV15 to TRBJ1-1; 7 bases agree with TRBD1. This CDR3 is 14 amino acids long. CDR1 is LNHNV and CDR2 is YYDKDF in the germline V gene (reference sequence). The junction had 7 bases not matched to a gene; V was cut back by 3 bases and J by 6 bases. The CDR3 is CATSRAGGVAEAFF. The CDR3 DNA sequence: TGTGCCACCAGCAGGGCAGGGGGAGTCGCTGAAGCTTTCTTT.

The CDR3 spells CASSHLRGVAWEQYF. For the CDR3, the DNA is TGTGCCAGCAGCCACCTCAGGGGGGTAGCGTGGGAGCAGTACTTC. V usage is TRBV13 and J usage is TRBJ2-7; tentative D call: TRBD1 (7 bases). In germline, CDR1 is PRHDT, CDR2 FYEKMQ (reference sequence). V shed 5 bases and J shed 7 bases, with 21 bases lying between them. This CDR3 is 15 amino acids long.

The gene calls are TRBV4-1 and TRBJ1-1; D is perhaps TRBD1 (6 bases). V was clipped by 4 bases and J by 2 bases, with 17 bases between them. The CDR3 spans 16 residues. In germline, CDR1 is MGHRA, CDR2 YSYEKL. CDR3 DNA sequence: TGCGCCAGCAGCCTTTGGGGGGGCAGGGGTAACACTGAAGCTTTCTTT. Translated, it gives CASSLWGGRGNTEAFF.

This clone turned up a few times. This chain uses TRBV4-1 with TRBJ2-3; 8 positions match TRBD1. Per the germline V gene, CDR1 is MGHRA and CDR2 is YSYEKL. The CDR3 contains 15 residues. J was trimmed by 6 bases and V by 4 bases; bases with no gene match: 9. CDR3 amino acids: CASSPRQGTPDTQYF. The CDR3 DNA is TGCGCCAGCAGCCCCAGACAGGGGACACCGGATACGCAGTATTTT.

This clone is a singleton in its sample. This chain uses TRBV4-1 with TRBJ2-7; possibly TRBD1 for D (5 bases). Germline V gives CDR1 MGHRA, CDR2 YSYEKL. The CDR3 is made up of 16 amino acids. The V end was cut by 1 base, the J end by 3 bases, with 16 bases between. The CDR3 DNA reads TGCGCCAGCAGCCAAGTCCCGGCAGGGATCCACTACGAGCAGTACTTC. This gives the protein CASSQVPAGIHYEQYF.

The rearrangement joins TRBV9 to TRBJ1-2, with unresolved D. Trimming left V 0 bases short and J 5 bases short, with 11 bases between. This CDR3 has 14 residues. Germline CDR1 SGDLS, CDR2 YYNGEE. The CDR3 nucleotides read TGTGCCAGCAGCGTAGGAACCGGGGTGTATGGCTACACCTTC. Amino acid sequence: CASSVGTGVYGYTF.

This clone was counted a few times. The chain carries TRBV13 and TRBJ1-4, with a possible D match to TRBD1 (6 bases). This CDR3 has 16 residues. CDR1 is PRHDT, CDR2 FYEKMQ, per germline (reference sequence). Trimming stripped 3 bases from V and 5 bases from J, with 16 bases between. The CDR3 coding sequence is TGTGCCAGCAGCTTTGGAACGGGCGGACAGAATGAAAAACTGTTTTTT. Translated, it gives CASSFGTGGQNEKLFF.

The rearrangement links TRBV19 to TRBJ1-1; 7 positions agree with TRBD1. The ends lost 3 bases at V and 1 base at J; junction bases unmatched: 5. Germline CDR1 reads LNHDA; CDR2 reads SQIVND (reference sequence). This CDR3 is 15 amino acids long. CDR3: CASSISNRGNTEAFF. The CDR3 bases are TGTGCCAGTAGTATCTCTAACAGGGGGAACACTGAAGCTTTCTTT.

The V call is TRBV6-5, the J call TRBJ1-1; D might be TRBD1 (5 bases). The CDR3 runs 14 residues. Germline lookup yields CDR1 MNHEY and CDR2 SVGAGI. V shed 7 bases and J shed 4 bases, with 16 bases lying between them. The CDR3 is CASKGVSPTTEAFF. In nucleotides, the CDR3 is TGTGCCAGCAAAGGGGTCTCCCCAACCACTGAAGCTTTCTTT.

V usage is TRBV2 and J usage is TRBJ2-6; D tentatively fits TRBD1 or TRBD2 (5 bases each). CDR1 and CDR2 from the germline V gene are SNHLY and FYNNEI. The ends were cut back, 5 bases at V and 0 bases at J, with 11 bases in the middle. This CDR3 comprises 16 residues. The CDR3 here is CASSRGRGSGANVLTF. In nucleotides, the CDR3 is TGTGCCAGCAGTAGGGGACGGGGCTCTGGGGCCAACGTCCTGACTTTC. The whole variable domain, filled in from reference TRBV2 and TRBJ2-6, reads EPEVTQTPSHQVTQMGQEVILRCVPISNHLYFYWYRQILGQKVEFLVSFYNNEISEKSEIFDDQFSVERPDGSNFTLKIRSTKLEDSAMYFCASSRGRGSGANVLTFGAGSRLTVL.

This clone appeared a few times. This chain uses TRBV12-5 with TRBJ1-1; tentative D call: TRBD1 (5 bases). Germline loops: CDR1 LGHNT, CDR2 FRNRAP. CDR3 length equals 16 residues. Deletions cut 6 bases from V and 3 bases from J, with 20 bases between. The CDR3 DNA is TGTGCTAGTGGCTTTGTTCCAGGACATTACGACACTGAAGCTTTCTTT. Translated: CASGFVPGHYDTEAFF.

V is TRBV5-1 and J is TRBJ2-5; 7 bases line up with TRBD2. The CDR3 contains 15 residues. The V gene's germline CDR1 is SGHRS and CDR2 YFSETQ. Trimming took 2 bases from V and 5 from J; bases not matched to a gene: 9. The CDR3 loop reads CASSFGASGWETQYF. CDR3 nucleotides: TGCGCCAGCAGCTTTGGGGCTAGCGGTTGGGAGACCCAGTACTTC.

This sequence joins TRBV7-9 and TRBJ1-1; 8 positions agree with TRBD1. The CDR3 is 14 amino acids. CDR1 is SEHNR, CDR2 FQNEAQ, per germline (reference sequence). The ends lost 4 bases at V and 4 bases at J; junction bases unmatched: 5. The CDR3 loop reads CASSSLDRATEAFF. DNA for the CDR3: TGTGCCAGCAGCTCGCTGGACAGGGCCACTGAAGCTTTCTTT. Together with reference TRBV7-9 and TRBJ1-1, the CDR3 gives the full variable domain: DTGVSQNPRHKITKRGQNVTFRCDPISEHNRLYWYRQTLGQGPEFLTYFQNEAQLEKSRLLSDRFSAERPKGSFSTLEIQRTEQGDSAMYLCASSSLDRATEAFFGQGTRLTVV.

The chain is built from TRBV4-1 and TRBJ1-2, with 7 bases aligning to TRBD1. V shed 7 bases and J 2 bases; nucleotides not matched to a gene: 7. The CDR3 totals 14 residues. Germline CDR1 reads MGHRA; CDR2 reads YSYEKL. The CDR3, as DNA: TGCGCCAGCACCCCAGGGGGGCTAAACTATGGCTACACCTTC. Translated, it gives CASTPGGLNYGYTF.

This clone was counted only a few times. V usage is TRBV29-1 and J usage is TRBJ2-1, with 8 nucleotides matching TRBD2. The V gene's germline CDR1 is SQVTM and CDR2 ANQGSEA. V lost 6 bases, J lost 3 bases, and 4 bases stayed unmatched. This CDR3 region has 13 residues. The CDR3 DNA reads TGCAGCGTGGCGGGGGGACACTACAATGAGCAGTTCTTC. This gives the protein CSVAGGHYNEQFF.

V gene TRBV11-2 combines with J gene TRBJ1-2; 7 bases fit TRBD1. The germline CDR1 and CDR2 sequences are SGHAT and FQNNGV. This CDR3 is built from 12 residues. The V segment lost 5 bases and the J segment 7 bases; nucleotides outside the gene matches: 4. As DNA, the CDR3 is TGTGCCAGCAGCCAGGGGGGTCTTGGCTACACCTTC. Translating it yields CASSQGGLGYTF.